These T cell receptor beta chains were read from a single sample in a study of spatial heterogeneity in lung cancer. TCRdb re-analysed the 5' RACE reads in MiXCR, keeping a single row per CDR3 protein. The data show 36,000 or so distinct CDR3 sequences, around 5% seen once. The input for sequencing was PBMCs, taken at surgery. These receptors came from a female donor with early-stage non-small cell lung cancer. CDR3s include the opening cysteine and the closing phenylalanine or tryptophan. Each record gives: clone size, V gene, J gene, D gene, CDR3 protein, CDR3 DNA. The D gene is left open where the match is weak. A row's size may be missing; if present it is once, few, many or a size class.

many	TRBV28	TRBJ1-4	NA	CASMVGFNEKLFF	TGTGCCAGCATGGTCGGGTTTAATGAAAAACTGTTTTTT
NA	TRBV10-3	TRBJ2-2	NA	CAISDIRELFF	TGTGCCATCAGTGATATAAGGGAGCTGTTTTTT
few	TRBV25-1	TRBJ1-4	NA	CAGRTGSAEKLFF	TGTGCCGGCCGAACAGGGAGTGCTGAAAAACTGTTTTTT
many	TRBV20-1	TRBJ1-2	NA	CSARIEFYGYTF	TGCAGTGCTAGAATCGAATTCTATGGCTACACCTTC
many	TRBV6-5	TRBJ2-7	TRBD2	CASKRSGSPHEQYF	TGTGCCAGCAAACGTAGCGGGAGTCCCCACGAGCAGTACTTC
many	TRBV6-2/TRBV6-3	TRBJ2-1	NA	CASSWSGLSYNEQFF	TGTGCCAGCAGTTGGAGCGGACTCTCCTACAATGAGCAGTTCTTC
many	TRBV20-1	TRBJ2-2	TRBD2	CAGLAGTGELFF	TGCGCGGGACTAGCGGGGACCGGGGAGCTGTTTTTT
many	TRBV10-3	TRBJ2-3	TRBD1	CAISESGTGGTDTQYF	TGTGCCATCAGTGAGTCGGGGACAGGGGGCACAGATACGCAGTATTTT
many	TRBV5-6	TRBJ1-5	NA	CASSQGTFPNQPQHF	TGTGCCAGCAGCCAAGGAACGTTCCCCAATCAGCCCCAGCATTTT
many	TRBV18	TRBJ1-4	NA	CASSPRQPFEKLFF	TGTGCCAGCTCACCTAGACAGCCCTTTGAAAAACTGTTTTTT
many	TRBV6-5	TRBJ1-1	NA	CASSYSDTEAFF	TGTGCCAGCAGTTACTCGGACACTGAAGCTTTCTTT
NA	TRBV5-8	TRBJ1-5	NA	CASSQRRPNQPQHF	TGTGCCAGCAGCCAGAGGAGGCCCAATCAGCCCCAGCATTTT
many	TRBV7-2	TRBJ2-3	NA	CASSWGGSTDTQYF	TGTGCCAGCAGCTGGGGCGGGAGCACAGATACGCAGTATTTT
few	TRBV29-1	TRBJ2-5	NA	CSVARGAETQYF	TGCAGCGTTGCCCGGGGGGCAGAGACCCAGTACTTC
NA	TRBV20-1	TRBJ1-1	NA	CSARDPGRGATNTEAFF	TGCAGTGCTAGAGACCCCGGCCGGGGGGCTACAAACACTGAAGCTTTCTTT
many	TRBV28	TRBJ1-3	NA	CASSSLGQGNTIYF	TGTGCCAGCAGTTCCCTCGGACAGGGAAACACCATATATTTT
many	TRBV5-1	TRBJ2-1	TRBD2	CASSRTSRGGEQFF	TGCGCCAGCAGCCGGACTAGCCGTGGAGGGGAGCAGTTCTTC
many	TRBV11-1	TRBJ2-1	TRBD2	CASSLDSGADEQFF	TGTGCCAGCAGCTTAGATAGCGGGGCTGATGAGCAGTTCTTC
medium-sized	TRBV2	TRBJ1-5	NA	CASSHRDTDLDQPQHF	TGTGCCAGCAGTCACCGAGACACGGATCTAGATCAGCCCCAGCATTTT
many	TRBV4-2	TRBJ2-5	TRBD2	CASSQGRGGTQETQYF	TGTGCCAGCAGCCAAGGCCGGGGGGGGACCCAAGAGACCCAGTACTTC
many	TRBV6-6	TRBJ2-3	TRBD2	CASRTSGGLGADTQYF	TGTGCCAGCAGGACTAGCGGGGGGCTGGGCGCAGATACGCAGTATTTT
NA	TRBV5-1	TRBJ2-1	NA	CASLPADSYNEQFF	TGCGCCAGCCTACCGGCGGACTCCTACAATGAGCAGTTCTTC
NA	TRBV20-1	TRBJ1-2	NA	CSASGGEAAPYTF	TGCAGTGCTAGCGGGGGGGAGGCAGCCCCCTACACCTTC
many	TRBV7-2	TRBJ1-2	NA	CASSPSGTGYYGYTF	TGTGCCAGCAGCCCCTCCGGTACCGGATATTATGGCTACACCTTC
many	TRBV4-2	TRBJ1-2	NA	CASSLAGTQGYGYTF	TGTGCCAGCAGCCTAGCCGGGACCCAAGGGTATGGCTACACCTTC